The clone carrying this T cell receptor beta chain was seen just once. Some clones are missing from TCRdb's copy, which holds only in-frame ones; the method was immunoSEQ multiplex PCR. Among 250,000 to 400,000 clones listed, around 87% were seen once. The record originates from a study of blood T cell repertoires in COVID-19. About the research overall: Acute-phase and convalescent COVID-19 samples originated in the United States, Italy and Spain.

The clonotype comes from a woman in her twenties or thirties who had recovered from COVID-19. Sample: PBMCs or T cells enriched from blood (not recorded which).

CDR3 loop: CASSQAGGETQYF. CDR3 DNA sequence: TGCGCCAGCAGCCAAGCCGGGGGAGAGACCCAGTACTTC. The chain joins TRBV4-1 to TRBJ2-5, with TRBD2 as a possible D gene (6 bases). Trimming stripped 1 base from V and 4 bases from J, with 7 bases between. Germline V gives CDR1 MGHRA, CDR2 YSYEKL. The CDR3 loop spans 13 amino acids.